The rows below give T cell receptor beta chains drawn from one sample of a study of breast tumors, draining lymph nodes, adjacent tissues. TCRdb analysed the multiplex PCR reads with MiXCR anew, one entry per CDR3 protein. The sample lists over 250,000 distinct CDR3 sequences; under 35% were seen once. Material: axillary lymph node tissue. The receptors here all came from a female donor with breast cancer. Some clones in this sample may be carry-over from other donors' samples. Each CDR3 is given with its conserved first and last residue. The D gene is left open where the match is weak. Clone size is given for some rows only: seen once, a few or many times, or a class if the clone is expanded.

j_call: TRBJ2-1
d_call: TRBD2
clone_size: .
v_call: TRBV7-8
cdr3_aa: CASSPRLAGGHPNEQFF
cdr3_nt: TGTGCCAGCAGCCCCAGACTAGCGGGAGGGCACCCCAATGAGCAGTTCTTC

j_call: TRBJ2-3
d_call: .
clone_size: many
v_call: TRBV7-2
cdr3_aa: CASRAGGTDTQYF
cdr3_nt: TGTGCCAGCAGAGCTGGGGGCACAGATACGCAGTATTTT

j_call: TRBJ2-7
d_call: .
clone_size: .
v_call: TRBV6-5
cdr3_aa: CASSHSTFGSYEQYF
cdr3_nt: TGTGCCAGCAGTCACTCGACTTTCGGGTCCTACGAGCAGTACTTC

j_call: TRBJ2-7
d_call: .
clone_size: many
v_call: TRBV5-5
cdr3_aa: CASSLFASPYEQYF
cdr3_nt: TGTGCCAGCAGCTTGTTCGCTTCTCCCTACGAGCAGTACTTC

j_call: TRBJ2-1
d_call: .
clone_size: many
v_call: TRBV12-5
cdr3_aa: CASGLALGGSNEQFF
cdr3_nt: TGTGCTAGTGGTTTGGCGCTAGGAGGCTCCAATGAGCAGTTCTTC

j_call: TRBJ2-1
d_call: TRBD2
clone_size: .
v_call: TRBV7-9
cdr3_aa: CASSSAGLAAEGVEQFF
cdr3_nt: TGTGCCAGCAGCTCAGCGGGACTAGCGGCCGAGGGGGTGGAGCAGTTCTTC

j_call: TRBJ2-3
d_call: TRBD2
clone_size: .
v_call: TRBV2
cdr3_aa: CAGSVNSGSVTDTQYF
cdr3_nt: TGTGCCGGCAGTGTCAATAGCGGGAGTGTGACAGATACGCAGTATTTT

j_call: TRBJ2-7
d_call: TRBD2
clone_size: few
v_call: TRBV6-1
cdr3_aa: CASSDPLSGSYSYEQYF
cdr3_nt: TGTGCCAGCAGTGACCCCCTTAGCGGGAGTTATAGCTACGAGCAGTACTTC

j_call: TRBJ2-5
d_call: .
clone_size: many
v_call: TRBV6-2/TRBV6-3
cdr3_aa: CASRQTLSQETQYF
cdr3_nt: TGTGCCAGCAGACAGACACTTAGCCAAGAGACCCAGTACTTC

j_call: TRBJ1-5
d_call: .
clone_size: many
v_call: TRBV6-1
cdr3_aa: CASRPVGGNQPQHF
cdr3_nt: TGTGCCAGCAGGCCCGTGGGGGGAAATCAGCCCCAGCATTTT

j_call: TRBJ2-1
d_call: .
clone_size: many
v_call: TRBV9
cdr3_aa: CASSVEWGEEFF
cdr3_nt: TGTGCCAGCAGCGTAGAATGGGGGGAGGAGTTCTTC

j_call: TRBJ2-3
d_call: TRBD1
clone_size: many
v_call: TRBV2
cdr3_aa: CASSEGGGADTQYF
cdr3_nt: TGTGCCAGCAGTGAAGGAGGGGGCGCAGATACGCAGTATTTT

j_call: TRBJ2-7
d_call: .
clone_size: many
v_call: TRBV2
cdr3_aa: CASGNSRDGTSYEQYF
cdr3_nt: TGTGCCAGCGGTAACAGCCGGGACGGAACATCCTACGAGCAGTACTTC

j_call: TRBJ2-3
d_call: TRBD1
clone_size: .
v_call: TRBV19
cdr3_aa: CASSMTGDTQYF
cdr3_nt: TGTGCCAGTAGTATGACAGGGGATACGCAGTATTTT

j_call: TRBJ2-2
d_call: .
clone_size: many
v_call: TRBV7-2
cdr3_aa: CASSLPLGPLPGELFF
cdr3_nt: TGTGCCAGCAGCTTACCCCTAGGGCCTCTCCCCGGGGAGCTGTTTTTT

j_call: TRBJ2-6
d_call: .
clone_size: .
v_call: TRBV4-2
cdr3_aa: CASSQVTQGENGANVLTF
cdr3_nt: TGTGCCAGCAGCCAAGTCACGCAGGGTGAGAACGGGGCCAACGTCCTGACTTTC

j_call: TRBJ2-3
d_call: TRBD1
clone_size: many
v_call: TRBV5-1
cdr3_aa: CASRGTGGPDTQYF
cdr3_nt: TGCGCCAGCAGGGGGACAGGGGGACCCGATACGCAGTATTTT

j_call: TRBJ2-2
d_call: .
clone_size: .
v_call: TRBV29-1
cdr3_aa: CSVEGKGLTGELFF
cdr3_nt: TGCAGCGTTGAAGGGAAGGGCCTGACCGGGGAGCTGTTTTTT

j_call: TRBJ2-7
d_call: TRBD2
clone_size: many
v_call: TRBV5-1
cdr3_aa: CASSLYVAGGTEQYF
cdr3_nt: TGCGCCAGCAGCTTGTACGTGGCCGGGGGGACCGAGCAGTACTTC

j_call: TRBJ1-1
d_call: .
clone_size: .
v_call: TRBV7-2
cdr3_aa: CASSLPGEGEAFF
cdr3_nt: TGTGCCAGCAGCCTCCCGGGAGAAGGTGAAGCTTTCTTT

j_call: TRBJ1-4
d_call: TRBD1
clone_size: many
v_call: TRBV9
cdr3_aa: CASSETGADEKLFF
cdr3_nt: TGTGCCAGCAGCGAAACAGGGGCCGATGAAAAACTGTTTTTT

j_call: TRBJ2-5
d_call: TRBD2
clone_size: .
v_call: TRBV4-2
cdr3_aa: CASSQQFSGHETQYF
cdr3_nt: TGTGCCAGCAGCCAACAGTTTAGCGGGCATGAGACCCAGTACTTC

j_call: TRBJ1-5
d_call: .
clone_size: .
v_call: TRBV5-1
cdr3_aa: CASSLGRSNHPQHF
cdr3_nt: TGCGCCAGCAGCTTGGGGCGGTCCAATCACCCCCAGCATTTT

j_call: TRBJ2-1
d_call: TRBD2
clone_size: many
v_call: TRBV25-1
cdr3_aa: CASSSGNYNEQFF
cdr3_nt: TGTGCCAGTTCTAGCGGGAACTACAATGAGCAGTTCTTC

j_call: TRBJ2-3
d_call: .
clone_size: many
v_call: TRBV14
cdr3_aa: CASSPTSTADTQYF
cdr3_nt: TGTGCCAGCAGCCCAACTAGTACGGCAGATACGCAGTATTTT